This T cell receptor beta chain was retrieved from a study of a mutant IDH1 vaccine in newly diagnosed glioma. Looking at the study overall: Patients received vaccination from 4-6 weeks after radiotherapy alone, or with temozolomide cycles. Earlier treatment was radiotherapy, temozolomide, or both, with most getting both.

General study findings and limits: Pseudoprogression seemed unlinked to shifts in top peripheral T cell clonotypes.

The method was immunoSEQ multiplex PCR; TCRdb's version includes in-frame clones alone and lacks a portion of them. Altogether tens of thousands of clones are present, roughly 80% being singletons, with the ten largest covering around 2.8%. Time point indicated: week 47, end of study. One vaccine dose held 300 ug of mutant IDH1 20-mer peptide and came with topical imiquimod. Note on this clone: The target antigen is unknown.

Unmatched junction bases numbered 2, after V lost 7 bases and J lost 4 bases. Germline V gives CDR1 SGHDT, CDR2 YYEEEE. CDR3 length: 14 amino acids. Sequenced here: PBMCs, sampled from a glioma patient whose treatment included an IDH1 peptide vaccine. The sequence was collected from a middle-aged man with glioma. The genes are TRBV5-6 and TRBJ2-1; TRBD2 matches 13 bases. This chain's CDR3 is CASGTSGIYNEQFF. The CDR3 DNA reads as TGTGCCAGCGGGACTAGCGGGATTTACAATGAGCAGTTCTTC.